This entry features one TCR beta chain sequence. Its target is not known. Time point given: after neoadjuvant nivolumab, at surgical resection. Six replicates per PBMC sample, mostly from 480 ng of genomic DNA. Sequenced by immunoSEQ multiplex PCR; TCRdb stores in-frame clones only, minus some. The sample shows 25,000 to 40,000 clones, more than 65% of them seen only once. The entry originates in a study of neoadjuvant anti-PD-1 for oral cavity cancer. Study-wide results and limits: Non-responders to neoadjuvant nivolumab had significantly more clonal PBMC T cells than responders.

The sequence derives from a person aged 35-79 years with oral cavity squamous cell carcinoma. The sequenced sample was PBMCs, obtained after nivolumab (anti-PD-1) treatment.

CDR3 coding DNA: TGTGCCAGCACCGGGGGGCTAGCGGGGGCCTACGAGCAGTACTTC. As protein: CASTGGLAGAYEQYF. This chain uses TRBV2 with TRBJ2-7; 10 positions match TRBD2. Germline V CDR1 and CDR2: SNHLY, FYNNEI. With 7 bases clipped from V and 2 bases from J, the junction kept 8 bases outside the gene matches. This CDR3 has 15 residues.